The T cell receptor beta chain under discussion was sequenced for a study of metastatic and nonmetastatic thyroid tumors. Turning to the study itself: Malignant thyroid and benign thyroid patients provided blood and tumor or nodule tissue whose repertoires were compared.

Germline V gives CDR1 LGHNA, CDR2 YNFKEQ. CDR3 length: 18 residues. Trimming cost V 1 base and J 2 bases, with 15 bases left between them. Until they underwent thyroid surgery, no patient had received any treatment. Per the study methods: For papillary thyroid cancer, a distant-metastasis classifier was constructed from CDR3 differences observed across clinicopathological groups. TCRdb recomputed clones from the PCR reads via MiXCR. These V and J calls originate from TCRdb's pipeline instead of the authors' own analysis. The table records approximately 40,000 clones, around 47% of them present only once.

The sequencing sample was made of tumor tissue. The clonotype was recovered from a male donor with papillary thyroid cancer or a benign thyroid nodule (not recorded which). Some clones in this sample may be carry-over from other donors' samples. V is TRBV4-2 and J is TRBJ2-6, with a possible D match to TRBD1 (6 bases). For the CDR3, the DNA is TGTGCCAGCAGCCAAGTTCCACAGGGTGCCACTGGGGCCAACGTCCTGACTTTC. Its translation: CASSQVPQGATGANVLTF.